Sequencing of this T cell receptor beta chain was carried out in a study of blood T cell repertoires in COVID-19. Study-level information: Collection of acute and convalescent COVID-19 samples took place in the United States, Italy and Spain. The analysed material was cDNA or gDNA that came from T cells, B-cell-depleted T cells, or PBMCs.

Germline V lookup: CDR1 LNHNV, CDR2 YYDKDF (reference sequence). V shed 4 bases and J 1 base; nucleotides not matched to a gene: 5. The CDR3 is 16 residues long. Original processing methods: Estimation of nucleated cell counts was performed using reference gene primer amplification. Clones were read by immunoSEQ multiplex PCR, and TCRdb kept only the in-frame ones, dropping some. V, J and clone size reflect that table, while D and trimming were determined from the DNA. Among a few hundred thousand clones listed, about 89% were seen once. The sequenced material came from peripheral blood. The receptor was isolated from a man aged 18 to 29 who had recovered from COVID-19. The chain joins TRBV15 to TRBJ2-5; 11 nucleotides align to TRBD2. The CDR3 sequence: CATSKSSGGGQETQYF. The CDR3 DNA is TGTGCCACCAGCAAGAGTAGCGGGGGGGGCCAAGAGACCCAGTACTTC.